One and the same sample provided the 29 T cell receptor beta chains below, sequenced in a study of blood T cell repertoires in COVID-19. TCRdb's copy holds only in-frame clones and misses some; the assay was immunoSEQ multiplex PCR. Seen here are about 190,000 clones, 80% to 95% observed once, and the top ten hold approximately 0.48%. The source material was peripheral blood. These TCRs come from a man aged 45-60 years with acute or convalescent COVID-19.

The rearrangement links TRBV27 to TRBJ2-7; D is perhaps TRBD2 (6 bases). With 8 bases removed from V and 1 base from J, the gap between germline ends came to 12 bases. The CDR3 has 13 amino acids. Germline CDR1 MNHEY, CDR2 SMNVEV (reference sequence). CDR3 region: CASRRRGSYEQYV. The DNA of the CDR3 is TGTGCCAGCCGGCGGCGGGGTTCCTACGAGCAGTACGTC.

This chain joins TRBV7-8 and TRBJ1-6, with a weak D call TRBD1 (5 bases). With 4 bases removed from V and 3 bases from J, the gap between germline ends came to 25 bases. In germline, CDR1 is SGHVS, CDR2 FQNEAQ. The CDR3 covers 20 residues. Here the CDR3 DNA reads TGTGCCAGCAGCTCGAAGGGGCATCGTGGACACTTAAGCTATAATTCACCCCTCCACTTT. The encoded protein is CASSSKGHRGHLSYNSPLHF.

The chain joins TRBV7-6 to TRBJ2-1, with 7 bases aligning to TRBD2. The CDR3 is 14 residues long. Germline V gene data show CDR1 as SGHVS and CDR2 as FNYEAQ. Trimming took 5 bases from V and 6 from J; bases not matched to a gene: 7. For the CDR3, the DNA is TGTGCCAGCAGCGGGCGAGCGGGACCCAATGAGCAGTTCTTC. Translated, it gives CASSGRAGPNEQFF.

The rearrangement joins TRBV6-5 to TRBJ1-5; a weak D match, TRBD1 (5 bases). Germline V gene sequence: CDR1 MNHEY, CDR2 SVGAGI. CDR3 length: 15 amino acids. Trimming removed 6 bases from V and 0 bases from J, with 12 bases in between. The CDR3 DNA sequence: TGTGCCAGCAGGCCCAGGGAATATAGCAATCAGCCCCAGCATTTT. Translated, it gives CASRPREYSNQPQHF.

The chain uses TRBV10-1 and TRBJ2-7; no reliable D call. The CDR3 totals 13 residues. The germline gives CDR1 WNHNN, CDR2 SYGVQD (reference sequence). Trimming left V 0 bases short and J 6 bases short, with 9 bases between. Here the CDR3 DNA reads TGCGCCAGCAGTGAGTCTCGAGGAATCGAGCAGTACTTC. Amino acid sequence: CASSESRGIEQYF.

V usage is TRBV13 and J usage is TRBJ1-5; possibly TRBD1 for D (5 bases). V lost 0 bases and J 1 base, leaving 10 bases between the germline ends. The germline gives CDR1 PRHDT, CDR2 FYEKMQ (reference sequence). The CDR3 sequence is 16 residues long. CDR3 amino acids: CASSLGVRTSNQPQHF. The CDR3 coding sequence is TGTGCCAGCAGCTTAGGCGTACGGACAAGCAATCAGCCCCAGCATTTT. Variable domain in full (rest from reference TRBV13 and TRBJ1-5): AAGVIQSPRHLIKEKRETATLKCYPIPRHDTVYWYQQGPGQDPQFLISFYEKMQSDKGSIPDRFSAQQFSDYHSELNMSSLELGDSALYFCASSLGVRTSNQPQHFGDGTRLSIL.

The V and J genes are TRBV27 and TRBJ2-7; 8 bases are shared with TRBD2. In germline, CDR1 is MNHEY, CDR2 SMNVEV (reference sequence). The CDR3 runs 16 residues. V lost 0 bases, J lost 5 bases, and 9 bases stayed unmatched. CDR3 residues: CASSLSTSVEPDEQYV. The CDR3 bases are TGTGCCAGCAGTTTATCGACTAGCGTCGAACCCGACGAGCAGTACGTC.

This chain links TRBV28 with TRBJ1-6; possibly TRBD1 for D (6 bases). The CDR3 extends over 17 amino acids. Trimming left V 6 bases short and J 3 bases short, with 18 bases between. Germline V gene data show CDR1 as MDHEN and CDR2 as SYDVKM. The CDR3, as DNA: TGTGCCAGCAGGAGGGGGAGGGAAAGGGGCTATAATTCACCCCTCCACTTT. It codes for CASRRGRERGYNSPLHF.

V is TRBV6-2 or TRBV6-3 and J is TRBJ1-1; unclear D gene. Germline CDR1 and CDR2: MNHEY and SVGEGT. V lost 2 bases, J lost 6 bases, and 10 bases lay in between. The CDR3 is 13 amino acids. CDR3 in DNA: TGTGCCAGCAGTTACGGGCGAGGGCCTGAAGCTTTCTTT. It yields the protein CASSYGRGPEAFF.

The sample holds one count of this clone. The J gene is TRBJ2-1, the V gene TRBV7-7; D is perhaps TRBD2 (6 bases). CDR3 length: 13 amino acids. Germline V gene data show CDR1 as SSHAT and CDR2 as FNYEAQ (reference sequence). V was pared by 5 bases and J by 5 bases, with 10 bases between. This CDR3 is CASSQERDNEQFF. As DNA, the CDR3 is TGTGCCAGCAGCCAGGAGCGGGACAATGAGCAGTTCTTC.

V usage is TRBV4-1 and J usage is TRBJ2-3; TRBD1 matches 8 bases. This CDR3 region has 16 residues. The germline gives CDR1 MGHRA, CDR2 YSYEKL. With V trimmed by 6 bases and J by 3 bases, 11 bases remained unmatched. The CDR3 sequence is CASSRSRTGPTDTQYF. CDR3 nucleotide sequence: TGCGCCAGCAGTCGATCTAGGACAGGGCCAACAGATACGCAGTATTTT.

This chain connects TRBV6-6 to TRBJ2-3; 11 positions match TRBD1. This CDR3 is built from 15 residues. With V trimmed by 6 bases and J by 0 bases, 2 bases remained unmatched. Germline CDR1 reads MNHNY; CDR2 reads SVGAGI (reference sequence). For the CDR3, the DNA is TGTGCCAGCAGCCGGGACAGGGGGAGCACAGATACGCAGTATTTT. It translates to CASSRDRGSTDTQYF.

The V call is TRBV28, the J call TRBJ2-3, with D perhaps matching TRBD2 (5 bases). V was pared by 4 bases and J by 3 bases, with 20 bases between. The CDR3 covers 17 residues. The germline gives CDR1 MDHEN, CDR2 SYDVKM. In DNA form, the CDR3 reads TGTGCCAGCAGTTCAAGACGATATCAAGGGAGAACAGATACGCAGTATTTT. Translating gives CASSSRRYQGRTDTQYF.

This chain links TRBV28 with TRBJ2-7, with D possibly matching TRBD1 (5 bases). V shed 7 bases and J shed 4 bases, with 29 bases lying between them. This CDR3 region has 18 residues. The germline V gene encodes CDR1 MDHEN and CDR2 SYDVKM. This CDR3 is CASIPGSPFRARGYEQYF. Written as DNA, the CDR3 is TGTGCCAGCATTCCCGGGTCTCCGTTTCGGGCTAGGGGATACGAGCAGTACTTC. Looking up the rest from reference TRBV28 and TRBJ2-7 gives the full variable domain: DVKVTQSSRYLVKRTGEKVFLECVQDMDHENMFWYRQDPGLGLRLIYFSYDVKMKEKGDIPEGYSVSREKKERFSLILESASTNQTSMYLCASIPGSPFRARGYEQYFGPGTRLTVT.

The V gene is TRBV10-3, the J gene TRBJ1-1, with a weak D call TRBD1 (6 bases). The length of the CDR3 is 14 residues. Germline V lookup: CDR1 ENHRY, CDR2 SYGVKD. Trimming removed 10 bases from V and 0 bases from J, with 15 bases in between. CDR3 in amino acids: CATQGSGMNTEAFF. The CDR3 DNA sequence: TGTGCCACGCAGGGGTCCGGAATGAACACTGAAGCTTTCTTT.

The chain recombines TRBV12-3 or TRBV12-4 with TRBJ1-2; no definite D call. Trimming removed 4 bases at V and 7 bases at J, with 7 bases between. CDR3 length: 11 amino acids. DNA of the CDR3: TGTGCCAGCAGTTCTCTCTCTGGCTACACCTTC. Protein sequence: CASSSLSGYTF.

The V gene is TRBV29-1, the J gene TRBJ2-1, with D perhaps matching TRBD2 (6 bases). V lost 4 bases, J lost 5 bases, and 12 bases lay in between. This CDR3 has 13 residues. Germline loops: CDR1 SQVTM, CDR2 ANQGSEA. As DNA, the CDR3 is TGCAGCGTTGGGTTAATAGCGGACAATGAGCAGTTCTTC. Its protein product is CSVGLIADNEQFF.

This rearrangement joins TRBV19 to TRBJ1-4, with D uncertain. Germline loops: CDR1 LNHDA, CDR2 SQIVND (reference sequence). Deletions cut 4 bases from V and 7 bases from J, with 16 bases between. There are 15 residues in the CDR3. The CDR3 region is CASSRVRGGGEKLFF. CDR3 DNA sequence: TGTGCCAGTAGTAGGGTCCGGGGTGGCGGTGAAAAACTGTTTTTT.

J is TRBJ1-5 and V is TRBV7-9; D not resolved. Deletions cut 4 bases from V and 9 bases from J, with 10 bases between. The germline CDR1 and CDR2 sequences are SEHNR and FQNEAQ (reference sequence). The CDR3 has 12 residues. CDR3 sequence reads: CASSSLEWPQHF. Written as DNA, the CDR3 is TGTGCCAGCAGCTCCCTTGAGTGGCCCCAGCATTTT.

This clone was counted between two and nine times. The CDR3 coding sequence is TGTGCCAGTAGTAATCCAGATCATCTTGGAAACACCATATATTTT. Amino acid sequence: CASSNPDHLGNTIYF. The chain uses TRBV19 and TRBJ1-3; D is unresolved. Germline V gene lookup returns CDR1 LNHDA and CDR2 SQIVND (reference sequence). V was clipped by 4 bases and J by 3 bases, with 13 bases between them. There are 15 residues in the CDR3.

The rearrangement uses TRBV27 and TRBJ1-5; D unclear. The V and J ends lost 3 bases and 0 bases respectively, with 9 bases between them. From germline, CDR1 is MNHEY and CDR2 SMNVEV (reference sequence). CDR3 length equals 15 residues. The CDR3 is CASSFSQYSNQPQHF. The CDR3 bases are TGTGCCAGCAGTTTCTCCCAGTATAGCAATCAGCCCCAGCATTTT.

The chain employs TRBV7-3 and TRBJ2-5; D not certain. Germline CDR1 and CDR2: SGHTA and FQGTGA. This CDR3 region has 14 residues. Trimming took off 1 base at V and 2 bases at J, with 8 bases between the two ends. CDR3 amino acids: CASSLSGGQETQYF. CDR3 nucleotides: TGTGCCAGCAGCTTAAGCGGCGGACAAGAGACCCAGTACTTC.

This clone was seen a single time. The V and J genes are TRBV25-1 and TRBJ2-7; 9 bases line up with TRBD2. Trimming cost V 9 bases and J 0 bases; bases outside gene matches: 12. CDR3 length equals 16 residues. CDR1 and CDR2 (germline): MGHDK, SYGVNS. The CDR3 loop reads CASSGSGRTHSYEQYF. CDR3 DNA: TGTGCCAGTAGCGGGAGTGGCAGAACGCACTCCTACGAGCAGTACTTC.

CDR3 in DNA: TGTGCCAGCAGCTTGGTGGGGACACCGAATGAAAAACTGTTTTTT. This codes for CASSLVGTPNEKLFF. The genes are TRBV5-6 and TRBJ1-4; tentatively, D is TRBD1 (6 bases). From germline, CDR1 is SGHDT and CDR2 YYEEEE. The CDR3 runs 15 residues. Trimming stripped 0 bases from V and 5 bases from J, with 11 bases between.

The V gene is TRBV10-3, the J gene TRBJ2-1, with 9 bases that match TRBD2. This CDR3 spans 16 amino acids. Germline V lookup: CDR1 ENHRY, CDR2 SYGVKD. The V gene end was trimmed by 6 bases and the J gene end by 7 bases; junction bases not matched to a gene: 13. The DNA of the CDR3 is TGTGCCATCAGCCCCTTGGGTAGCGGGAGTTTAAATGAGCAGTTCTTC. It yields the protein CAISPLGSGSLNEQFF.

This rearrangement joins TRBV7-9 to TRBJ2-7, with D perhaps matching TRBD2 (5 bases). Looked up from germline, CDR1 is SEHNR and CDR2 is FQNEAQ (reference sequence). The CDR3 consists of 14 residues. The germline V and J ends were trimmed by 3 bases and 1 base, with 10 bases remaining between them. As DNA, the CDR3 is TGTGCCAGCAGCTTTTCCCGGGATTCCTACGAGCAGTACTTC. Protein product: CASSFSRDSYEQYF.

The chain joins TRBV4-3 to TRBJ2-3; no clear D. Germline V gene data show CDR1 as LGHNA and CDR2 as YSLEER. Trimming cost V 0 bases and J 6 bases, with 10 bases left between them. The CDR3 contains 14 residues. The CDR3 reads CASSQEAPGDTQYF. The CDR3 coding sequence is TGCGCCAGCAGCCAAGAGGCCCCCGGGGATACGCAGTATTTT.

The V call is TRBV27, the J call TRBJ1-4; the D gene is possibly TRBD1 (5 bases). Trimming shortened V by 4 bases and J by 12 bases, and 12 bases separated the two germline ends. The CDR3 is 12 amino acids. Germline CDR1 is MNHEY and CDR2 is SMNVEV (reference sequence). The CDR3 nucleotides read TGTGCCAGCAGTTCCGGGACTTTAGAACTGTTTTTT. It yields the protein CASSSGTLELFF.

This chain joins TRBV7-2 and TRBJ1-2, with D possibly matching TRBD1 (5 bases). V shed 4 bases and J shed 3 bases, with 9 bases lying between them. The CDR3 consists of 13 residues. CDR1 SGHTA and CDR2 FQGNSA come from the germline V gene. The CDR3 spells CASSSEGYYGYTF. In DNA, the CDR3 is TGTGCCAGCAGCTCGGAGGGGTACTATGGCTACACCTTC.